Listed here are 28 T cell receptor beta chains from one sample, sequenced in a study of cytomegalovirus exposure and HLA in healthy donors. 13 Jbeta primers and 60 Vbeta primers were used for the PCR. Sequencing used immunoSEQ multiplex PCR; TCRdb keeps in-frame clones, though not all of them. The sample shows approximately 140,000 clones, about 76% of them seen only once. The specimen was PBMCs. These TCRs come from a human donor in good health.

The V and J genes are TRBV7-9 and TRBJ2-1; no clear D. Germline V gene sequence: CDR1 SEHNR, CDR2 FQNEAQ (reference sequence). V was pared by 5 bases and J by 1 base, with 15 bases between. This CDR3 spans 16 amino acids. The CDR3 nucleotides read TGTGCCAGCAGCGCGAACCCACTAAGGTCCTACAATGAGCAGTTCTTC. Amino acid sequence: CASSANPLRSYNEQFF.

This clone has only a few counts. DNA of the CDR3: TGTGCCAGCAGCCCAATTCAGAACACTGAAGCTTTCTTT. Translating it yields CASSPIQNTEAFF. The chain is built from TRBV5-6 and TRBJ1-1, with no clear D. The CDR3 covers 13 residues. V lost 4 bases and J lost 1, with 8 bases in between. Germline V gene data show CDR1 as SGHDT and CDR2 as YYEEEE.

The genes are TRBV7-2 and TRBJ2-7; 10 nucleotides align to TRBD2. This CDR3 has 15 residues. Germline V gene sequence: CDR1 SGHTA, CDR2 FQGNSA. The V and J ends lost 3 bases and 3 bases, in that order; junction bases with no gene match: 5. The CDR3 nucleotides read TGTGCCAGCAGCTTGTCTAGCGGGAGTCTCTACGAGCAGTACTTC. It yields the protein CASSLSSGSLYEQYF.

The chain joins TRBV6-5 to TRBJ1-1; D is uncertain. Per germline, CDR1 MNHEY and CDR2 SVGAGI. Trimming pared 0 bases from V and 1 base from J, leaving 9 bases between. This CDR3 has 15 residues. CDR3 amino acids: CASSYSVEANTEAFF. The CDR3 DNA sequence: TGTGCCAGCAGTTACTCAGTGGAGGCGAACACTGAAGCTTTCTTT.

This clone was counted between two and nine times. The rearrangement uses TRBV28 and TRBJ1-2; 9 bases map to TRBD1. V was pared by 4 bases and J by 3 bases, with 6 bases of the junction left unmatched. CDR3 length: 15 residues. Germline loops: CDR1 MDHEN, CDR2 SYDVKM. This chain's CDR3 is CASSSGQGKDYGYTF. In DNA form, the CDR3 reads TGTGCCAGCAGTTCGGGACAGGGCAAAGACTATGGCTACACCTTC.

This clone was observed once. This chain connects TRBV6-5 to TRBJ1-1; no definite D call. The V and J ends lost 7 bases and 1 base respectively, with 16 bases between them. This CDR3 region has 15 residues. Germline V gene sequence: CDR1 MNHEY, CDR2 SVGAGI. CDR3 loop: CASTLRGGANTEAFF. CDR3 bases: TGTGCCAGCACCTTACGGGGTGGAGCGAACACTGAAGCTTTCTTT.

The J gene is TRBJ2-2, the V gene TRBV27, with D possibly TRBD1 on 5 matching bases. The V end was cut by 6 bases, the J end by 0 bases, with 11 bases between. CDR1 is MNHEY and CDR2 is SMNVEV in the germline V gene (reference sequence). The CDR3 runs 15 residues. The CDR3 DNA is TGTGCCAGCAGGGCGACAGCCACGAACACCGGGGAGCTGTTTTTT. It codes for CASRATATNTGELFF.

The genes are TRBV7-8 and TRBJ2-5; TRBD2 matches at 11 bases. CDR3 length: 15 residues. With 4 bases clipped from V and 5 bases from J, the junction kept 6 bases outside the gene matches. CDR1 is SGHVS, CDR2 FQNEAQ, per germline. The chain's CDR3 is CASSSDRLAGETQYF. The CDR3 DNA reads as TGTGCCAGCAGCTCCGACCGACTAGCGGGGGAGACCCAGTACTTC.

This rearrangement joins TRBV29-1 to TRBJ1-2; 7 bases agree with TRBD1. The CDR3 is 13 amino acids. Germline trimming cut 4 bases from V and 2 bases from J; bases unmatched to any gene: 4. Germline V gives CDR1 SQVTM, CDR2 ANQGSEA. CDR3 nucleotides: TGCAGCGTTGGGACAGGAATCAACTATGGCTACACCTTC. Protein: CSVGTGINYGYTF.

The chain is built from TRBV12-2 and TRBJ1-5; the table's D call TRBD1 went unverified against the DNA. TRBV12-2 is recorded as a pseudogene. This CDR3 comprises 18 residues. This chain's CDR3 is CASRLAGAAGRSNQPQHF. The CDR3 coding sequence is TGTGCAAGTCGCTTAGCAGGGGCCGCAGGGCGGAGCAATCAGCCCCAGCATTTT.

The gene calls are TRBV10-1 and TRBJ2-3; D possibly corresponds to TRBD2 (5 bases). CDR3 length: 13 residues. The ends were cut back, 2 bases at V and 6 bases at J, with 9 bases in the middle. From germline, CDR1 is WNHNN and CDR2 SYGVQD (reference sequence). The CDR3 spells CASSEGLQDTQYF. CDR3 nucleotides: TGCGCCAGCAGTGAGGGACTCCAGGATACGCAGTATTTT.

This chain joins TRBV27 and TRBJ2-1; 8 bases match TRBD2. The CDR3 extends over 16 amino acids. V lost 5 bases to trimming and J lost 0 bases; unmatched junction nucleotides: 6. Germline V gene sequence: CDR1 MNHEY, CDR2 SMNVEV (reference sequence). The CDR3 loop is CASSPLLAGSYNEQFF. The DNA of the CDR3 is TGTGCCAGCAGTCCGCTTCTAGCGGGCTCCTACAATGAGCAGTTCTTC.

This chain uses TRBV5-5 with TRBJ2-7; 7 bases are shared with TRBD1. Germline-derived CDR1 and CDR2 are SGHKS and YYEKEE (reference sequence). V lost 3 bases, J lost 4 bases, and 7 bases stayed unmatched. This CDR3 has 14 residues. The CDR3 DNA is TGTGCCAGCAGCTATGCTACAGGGGTATACGAGCAGTACTTC. Amino acids: CASSYATGVYEQYF.

The sample holds one count of this clone. The identical CDR3 is also encoded by other nucleotide sequences in the sample. This chain joins TRBV6-1 and TRBJ1-1; 7 nucleotides align to TRBD1. The V gene end was trimmed by 2 bases and the J gene end by 0 bases; junction bases not matched to a gene: 6. Germline V gives CDR1 MNHNS, CDR2 SASEGT. This CDR3 region has 16 residues. Written as DNA, the CDR3 is TGTGCCAGCAGTGAACCTGGGACAGTAATGAACACTGAAGCTTTCTTT. As protein: CASSEPGTVMNTEAFF.

The rearrangement joins TRBV5-5 to TRBJ1-5; TRBD1 agrees at 7 bases. The CDR3 is made up of 15 amino acids. The V gene end was trimmed by 4 bases and the J gene end by 0 bases; junction bases not matched to a gene: 4. Germline V CDR1 and CDR2: SGHKS, YYEKEE (reference sequence). CDR3 protein: CASSVQGYSNQPQHF. CDR3 nucleotides: TGTGCCAGCAGCGTACAGGGGTATAGCAATCAGCCCCAGCATTTT.

This clone was detected once. This sequence joins TRBV9 and TRBJ2-7; TRBD2 matches 7 bases. Germline V gene lookup returns CDR1 SGDLS and CDR2 YYNGEE. CDR3 size: 15 residues. After removal of 0 bases from V and 7 bases from J, the junction contained 10 bases not matched to a gene. This chain's CDR3 is CASSVGLATEGEQYF. The CDR3 DNA reads TGTGCCAGCAGCGTAGGACTAGCCACTGAGGGGGAGCAGTACTTC.

This rearrangement joins TRBV4-1 to TRBJ2-7; D call uncertain. Between the trimmed V and J ends, which lost 1 base and 1 base, there was a span of 5 bases. This CDR3 has 13 amino acids. Germline-derived CDR1 and CDR2 are MGHRA and YSYEKL. The CDR3 coding sequence is TGCGCCAGCAGCCAAGGAGTTTCCTACGAGCAGTACTTC. Residues: CASSQGVSYEQYF.

This clone was recorded at least ten times. V usage is TRBV6-1 and J usage is TRBJ1-1, with D maybe TRBD1 (6 bases). Germline V gives CDR1 MNHNS, CDR2 SASEGT. With 8 bases removed from V and 0 bases from J, the gap between germline ends came to 10 bases. The CDR3 consists of 13 residues. This CDR3 is CASSGDMNTEAFF. The CDR3 nucleotides read TGTGCCAGCTCAGGGGACATGAACACTGAAGCTTTCTTT.

This chain links TRBV5-1 with TRBJ2-7, with D possibly matching TRBD2 (5 bases). Per the germline V gene, CDR1 is SGHRS and CDR2 is YFSETQ. V shed 2 bases and J shed 2 bases, with 14 bases lying between them. This CDR3 has 15 residues. The DNA of the CDR3 is TGCGCCAGCAGCTTTGGGAGTGGCAGTACCTACGAGCAGTACTTC. Translating gives CASSFGSGSTYEQYF. Filled out from reference TRBV5-1 and TRBJ2-7, the complete variable domain reads KAGVTQTPRYLIKTRGQQVTLSCSPISGHRSVSWYQQTPGQGLQFLFEYFSETQRNKGNFPGRFSGRQFSNSRSEMNVSTLELGDSALYLCASSFGSGSTYEQYFGPGTRLTVT.

The chain joins TRBV18 to TRBJ1-2; D might be TRBD1 (5 bases). This CDR3 region has 13 residues. Germline CDR1 is KGHSH and CDR2 is LQKENI. V was pared by 1 base and J by 7 bases, with 10 bases between. CDR3 nucleotides: TGTGCCAGCTCACCACGTAGGGGCCTTGGCTACACCTTC. Its translation: CASSPRRGLGYTF.

The chain has TRBV9 and TRBJ2-1; the D gene is possibly TRBD1 (6 bases). Trimming cost V 3 bases and J 8 bases, with 12 bases left between them. The CDR3 runs 13 residues. CDR1 and CDR2 from the germline V gene are SGDLS and YYNGEE. The CDR3 is CASSGRDNDEQFF. CDR3 DNA: TGTGCCAGCAGCGGCCGGGACAACGATGAGCAGTTCTTC. The variable domain in full, completed from reference TRBV9 and TRBJ2-1, reads DSGVTQTPKHLITATGQRVTLRCSPRSGDLSVYWYQQSLDQGLQFLIQYYNGEERAKGNILERFSAQQFPDLHSELNLSSLELGDSALYFCASSGRDNDEQFFGPGTRLTVL.

The genes are TRBV12-5 and TRBJ1-1; 8 nucleotides align to TRBD1. CDR3 length equals 16 residues. Germline trimming cut 1 base from V and 1 base from J; bases unmatched to any gene: 5. Germline V CDR1 and CDR2: LGHNT, FRNRAP. CDR3 protein: CASGLALTGANTEAFF. The CDR3 bases are TGTGCTAGTGGTTTGGCCCTGACAGGGGCGAACACTGAAGCTTTCTTT. The variable domain in full, with the rest retrieved from reference TRBV12-5 and TRBJ1-1, is DARVTQTPRHKVTEMGQEVTMRCQPILGHNTVFWYRQTMMQGLELLAYFRNRAPLDDSGMPKDRFSAEMPDATLATLKIQPSEPRDSAVYFCASGLALTGANTEAFFGQGTRLTVV.

The CDR3 coding sequence is TGTGCCAGCACCCCGTCGTTAGTTTATAATTCACCCCTCCACTTT. Residues: CASTPSLVYNSPLHF. The chain has TRBV6-5 and TRBJ1-6, with unresolved D. CDR3 length equals 15 residues. The germline V and J ends were trimmed by 7 bases and 4 bases, with 14 bases remaining between them. Germline CDR1 reads MNHEY; CDR2 reads SVGAGI.

This chain joins TRBV4-2 and TRBJ2-1; 10 bases are shared with TRBD1. V lost 0 bases to trimming and J lost 7 bases; unmatched junction nucleotides: 15. The CDR3 is 19 amino acids. Germline V gene lookup returns CDR1 LGHNA and CDR2 YNFKEQ. This CDR3 reads CASSQDPDRGSGRGNEQFF. The CDR3 DNA reads as TGTGCCAGCAGCCAAGACCCGGACAGGGGGAGCGGTAGGGGTAATGAGCAGTTCTTC.

The V call is TRBV14, the J call TRBJ2-3, with 10 nucleotides matching TRBD2. Germline V gene lookup returns CDR1 SGHDN and CDR2 FVKESK. J gave up 6 bases and V 1 base, and 4 bases lay outside the gene matches. This CDR3 region has 15 residues. CDR3 bases: TGTGCCAGCAGCCAAGGTGATAGCGGGGGGGATACGCAGTATTTT. Translated: CASSQGDSGGDTQYF.

The chain uses TRBV5-1 and TRBJ2-1; D is possibly TRBD2 (5 bases). Germline V gene sequence: CDR1 SGHRS, CDR2 YFSETQ. V shed 0 bases and J shed 8 bases, with 12 bases lying between them. The CDR3 totals 14 residues. CDR3 nucleotides: TGCGCCAGCAGCTTGGATGGGAGTCGGGATGAGCAGTTCTTC. Translated: CASSLDGSRDEQFF. Variable domain in full (rest from reference TRBV5-1 and TRBJ2-1): KAGVTQTPRYLIKTRGQQVTLSCSPISGHRSVSWYQQTPGQGLQFLFEYFSETQRNKGNFPGRFSGRQFSNSRSEMNVSTLELGDSALYLCASSLDGSRDEQFFGPGTRLTVL.

The J gene is TRBJ2-5, the V gene TRBV27, with TRBD2 identical over 11 bases. The DNA end is more similar to TRBJ2-7, so the J call may be wrong. This CDR3 region has 15 residues. Germline CDR1 and CDR2: MNHEY and SMNVEV (reference sequence). CDR3 DNA sequence: TGTGCCAGCAGTTCCAGACTAGCGGGGCCCTACGAGCAGTACTTC. Protein product: CASSSRLAGPYEQYF.

CDR3 sequence (DNA): TGTGCCAGCAGCTTAACAGAAACTAGCAATCAGCCCCAGCATTTT. Its protein is CASSLTETSNQPQHF. The V and J genes are TRBV7-8 and TRBJ1-5; D remains ambiguous. Trimming cost V 2 bases and J 0 bases, with 8 bases left between them. The CDR3 totals 15 residues. Germline CDR1 reads SGHVS; CDR2 reads FQNEAQ.